Presented here are 22 T cell receptor beta chains from one specimen sequenced in a study of OX40 agonist ivuxolimab in advanced cancers. Library preparation used the immunoSEQ multiplex PCR assay. The immuneACCESS repertoire file appears here via TCRdb, limited to in-frame rearrangements. These files lack a portion of the clones; in checked studies, under half of the deficit traces to unresolved V genes, and the cause of the others is not known. The sample has about 46,000 clones on record, 91% of them singletons. The top ten constitute roughly 4.4% of the sample. Sample: CD4+ or CD8+ T cells sorted from blood, taken in a trial of the OX40 agonist ivuxolimab. These receptors originate from an adult with an advanced solid tumor such as melanoma, head and neck, liver or kidney cancer.

The J gene is TRBJ2-1, the V gene TRBV9, with 9 bases fitting TRBD2. Germline trimming cut 4 bases from V and 1 base from J; bases unmatched to any gene: 9. Germline-derived CDR1 and CDR2 are SGDLS and YYNGEE. CDR3 length: 17 residues. CDR3 loop: CASSLAGGPPSYNEQFF. In nucleotides, the CDR3 is TGTGCCAGCAGCCTGGCGGGAGGGCCCCCATCCTACAATGAGCAGTTCTTC.

The chain couples TRBV5-4 to TRBJ1-1, with D hard to call. Trimming took 4 bases from V and 0 from J, leaving 10 bases between them. Germline-derived CDR1 and CDR2 are SGHNT and YYREEE (reference sequence). This CDR3 comprises 14 residues. DNA for the CDR3: TGTGCCAGCAGCGACCTAGAGATGAACACTGAAGCTTTCTTT. Its translation: CASSDLEMNTEAFF.

Remarks on this clone: At one end, the junction sequence differs from germline, possibly due to a read error. CDR3 bases: TGTGCTAGCAGCCCTAGGGAAGGGGGATGGCAGACCCAGTACTTC. Translating gives CASSPREGGWQTQYF. The chain has TRBV7-7 and TRBJ2-5; perhaps TRBD1 as D (6 bases). The CDR3 extends over 15 amino acids. Germline V lookup: CDR1 SSHAT, CDR2 FNYEAQ (reference sequence).

The rearrangement links TRBV5-1 to TRBJ2-7, with D tentatively TRBD2 (5 bases). The length of the CDR3 is 14 residues. V lost 3 bases and J 2 bases, leaving 12 bases between the germline ends. Germline V gives CDR1 SGHRS, CDR2 YFSETQ. CDR3 protein: CASSSDEGTYEQYF. CDR3 nucleotides: TGCGCCAGCAGCTCCGACGAGGGAACCTACGAGCAGTACTTC.

The count of this clone is one. The genes are TRBV30 and TRBJ2-3; D gene unclear. Germline V gives CDR1 GTSNPN, CDR2 SVGIG (reference sequence). Trimming stripped 2 bases from V and 1 base from J, with 19 bases between. The CDR3 is 17 residues long. In nucleotides, the CDR3 is TGTGCCTGGAGTCCCGGTCGGTACCCGGTTCGCACAGATACGCAGTATTTT. Translated, it gives CAWSPGRYPVRTDTQYF.

The chain links TRBV11-1 to TRBJ2-3; D is unresolved. V lost 2 bases and J 3 bases, leaving 3 bases between the germline ends. In germline, CDR1 is SGHAT, CDR2 FQDESV (reference sequence). The CDR3 covers 12 residues. The CDR3 DNA follows: TGTGCCAGCAGCTTAATGACAGATACGCAGTATTTT. Amino acid sequence: CASSLMTDTQYF.

The gene calls are TRBV7-9 and TRBJ2-1, with 8 bases matching TRBD2. CDR3 length: 15 amino acids. V was pared by 8 bases and J by 4 bases, with 10 bases of the junction left unmatched. CDR1 is SEHNR, CDR2 FQNEAQ, per germline (reference sequence). The CDR3 DNA reads as TGTGCCAGCGGGGTGGCGGGGGGCCCATACAATGAGCAGTTCTTC. This encodes CASGVAGGPYNEQFF. Looking up the rest from reference TRBV7-9 and TRBJ2-1 gives the full variable domain: DTGVSQNPRHKITKRGQNVTFRCDPISEHNRLYWYRQTLGQGPEFLTYFQNEAQLEKSRLLSDRFSAERPKGSFSTLEIQRTEQGDSAMYLCASGVAGGPYNEQFFGPGTRLTVL.

The rearrangement joins TRBV28 to TRBJ2-5, with D perhaps assigned TRBD1 or TRBD2 (6 bases each). The CDR3 spans 13 residues. The ends were cut back, 3 bases at V and 3 bases at J, with 8 bases in the middle. Germline CDR1 is MDHEN and CDR2 is SYDVKM. The CDR3 reads CASSLRGEETQYF. As DNA, the CDR3 is TGTGCCAGCAGTTTGAGGGGGGAAGAGACCCAGTACTTC.

This chain joins TRBV7-9 and TRBJ2-7; the match to TRBD1 covers 10 bases. This CDR3 region has 14 residues. Looked up from germline, CDR1 is SEHNR and CDR2 is FQNEAQ (reference sequence). After removal of 4 bases from V and 5 bases from J, the junction contained 5 bases not matched to a gene. The CDR3 coding sequence is TGTGCCAGCAGCTCCGACAGGGGGCGTAACGAGCAGTACTTC. Translated, it gives CASSSDRGRNEQYF. The full variable domain, its missing parts supplied by reference TRBV7-9 and TRBJ2-7, is DTGVSQNPRHKITKRGQNVTFRCDPISEHNRLYWYRQTLGQGPEFLTYFQNEAQLEKSRLLSDRFSAERPKGSFSTLEIQRTEQGDSAMYLCASSSDRGRNEQYFGPGTRLTVT.

The chain carries TRBV7-6 and TRBJ2-1, with 9 nucleotides matching TRBD2. V was pared by 11 bases and J by 9 bases, with 20 bases of the junction left unmatched. This CDR3 has 16 amino acids. CDR1 SGHVS and CDR2 FNYEAQ come from the germline V gene. The CDR3 nucleotides are TGTGCCTCCCAATCGTCTAGCGGGGCTCGAGGTAGTGAGCAGTTCTTC. This sequence encodes CASQSSSGARGSEQFF.

The rearrangement uses TRBV6-5 and TRBJ1-1, with D maybe TRBD1 (5 bases). Germline CDR1 MNHEY, CDR2 SVGAGI. Trimming cost V 2 bases and J 10 bases, with 8 bases left between them. CDR3 length equals 11 residues. The CDR3 here is CASSYGAGAFF. The DNA for the CDR3 is TGTGCCAGCAGTTACGGGGCGGGAGCTTTCTTT.

This clone appeared once. V is TRBV9 and J is TRBJ2-1; 9 bases align to TRBD2. The CDR3 extends over 17 amino acids. Germline CDR1 is SGDLS and CDR2 is YYNGEE. V lost 0 bases and J lost 0; bases outside the gene matches: 4. CDR3 loop: CASSVGGGGGSYNEQFF. The CDR3 nucleotides read TGTGCCAGCAGCGTAGGAGGCGGGGGGGGCTCCTACAATGAGCAGTTCTTC.

This chain joins TRBV13 and TRBJ2-7; 15 bases match TRBD2. V lost 6 bases and J lost 3; bases outside the gene matches: 9. The CDR3 loop spans 17 amino acids. Germline CDR1 PRHDT, CDR2 FYEKMQ (reference sequence). The CDR3 sequence is CASSPGLAGGPGYEQYF. The CDR3 DNA sequence: TGTGCCAGCAGTCCAGGACTAGCGGGAGGGCCGGGCTACGAGCAGTACTTC.

The V call is TRBV27, the J call TRBJ2-2; no firm D call. Per germline, CDR1 MNHEY and CDR2 SMNVEV (reference sequence). Trimming removed 6 bases from V and 5 bases from J, with 13 bases in between. The CDR3 is 14 amino acids. The CDR3 region is CASRYLVSTGELFF. As DNA, the CDR3 is TGTGCCAGCAGATACCTTGTCTCGACCGGGGAGCTGTTTTTT.

This clone has only one observation. One junction end disagrees with the germline gene, perhaps due to a read error. The V call is TRBV7-9, the J call TRBJ2-5; the D is unclear. Looked up from germline, CDR1 is SEHNR and CDR2 is FQNEAQ (reference sequence). The CDR3 has 13 amino acids. As DNA, the CDR3 is TGTGCCAGCAGCGTAGCTCGGTTGGAGACCCAGTACTTC. Amino acid sequence: CASSVARLETQYF.

The chain recombines TRBV4-1 with TRBJ2-7; D call uncertain. V was cut by 1 base and J by 2 bases, with 9 bases left in between. The CDR3 is 14 residues long. Germline V gene data show CDR1 as MGHRA and CDR2 as YSYEKL. CDR3 in DNA: TGCGCCAGCAGCCAAGCAATAGTAACCTACGAGCAGTACTTC. Residues: CASSQAIVTYEQYF.

Points on this clone: A read error may produce the germline difference seen at one junction end. The gene calls are TRBV7-7 and TRBJ2-5, with 11 bases fitting TRBD2. Looked up from germline, CDR1 is SSHAT and CDR2 is FNYEAQ (reference sequence). The CDR3 runs 15 residues. The CDR3 reads CASSLAGGGEETQYF. The CDR3 DNA sequence: TGTGCTAGCAGCTTAGCGGGAGGGGGGGAAGAGACCCAGTACTTC. The full variable domain, with the rest looked up from reference TRBV7-7 and TRBJ2-5, is GAGVSQSPRYKVTKRGQDVTLRCDPISSHATLYWYQQALGQGPEFLTYFNYEAQPDKSGLPSDRFSAERPEGSISTLTIQRTEQRDSAMYRCASSLAGGGEETQYFGPGTRLLVL.

The chain employs TRBV6-5 and TRBJ2-3; 11 nucleotides align to TRBD2. V shed 0 bases, J shed 5 bases, and the junction held 4 bases outside the gene matches. The CDR3 contains 16 residues. The germline V gene has CDR1 MNHEY and CDR2 SVGAGI. CDR3: CASSYSTSGTGDTQYF. The CDR3 DNA follows: TGTGCCAGCAGTTACTCGACTAGCGGGACAGGAGATACGCAGTATTTT.

The V gene is TRBV7-8, the J gene TRBJ2-5; 9 positions agree with TRBD2. The ends lost 4 bases at V and 5 bases at J; junction bases unmatched: 11. The CDR3 has 16 amino acids. Germline values: CDR1 SGHVS, CDR2 FQNEAQ. The CDR3 sequence: CASSWGGAGGFETQYF. The CDR3 DNA follows: TGTGCCAGCAGCTGGGGGGGAGCGGGAGGCTTTGAGACCCAGTACTTC.

The sample holds a few counts of this clone. The chain has TRBV6-5 and TRBJ1-2, with D possibly matching TRBD1 (5 bases). V lost 10 bases, J lost 7 bases, and 13 bases lay in between. This CDR3 is 11 amino acids long. Germline V gene lookup returns CDR1 MNHEY and CDR2 SVGAGI. CDR3 amino acids: CAIKTGLGYTF. In nucleotides, the CDR3 is TGTGCCATTAAGACGGGGCTTGGCTACACCTTC.

This chain links TRBV5-6 with TRBJ2-7; D is ambiguous. There are 12 residues in the CDR3. Trimming took 1 base from V and 2 from J, leaving 4 bases between them. Germline V gene lookup returns CDR1 SGHDT and CDR2 YYEEEE. This chain's CDR3 is CASSLLTYEQYF. As DNA, the CDR3 is TGTGCCAGCAGCTTGTTGACCTACGAGCAGTACTTC.

The table lists this clone with a count of one. This rearrangement joins TRBV15 to TRBJ2-3, with D tentatively TRBD1 or TRBD2 (5 bases each). The germline V gene encodes CDR1 LNHNV and CDR2 YYDKDF (reference sequence). This CDR3 is built from 16 residues. V was clipped by 0 bases and J by 4 bases, with 14 bases between them. CDR3 loop: CATSRDSSGGPDTQYF. Written as DNA, the CDR3 is TGTGCCACCAGCAGAGATTCCTCTGGGGGACCAGATACGCAGTATTTT.